The T cell receptor beta chain described here comes from a study of cytomegalovirus exposure and HLA in healthy donors. About the study: Earlier sequencing of approximately 180 million T cells yielded approximately 100 million unique TCR beta sequences. The study's findings and limits: Most TCR sequences were rare, but some public TCRs occurred in many donors.

PCR used 60 Vbeta primers and 13 Jbeta primers. The data were produced by immunoSEQ multiplex PCR, yet TCRdb's version contains in-frame clones alone and is incomplete. In the table there are roughly 200,000 clones, less than 90% of which are singletons. This clone was counted a few times. Its matching antigen is unknown. Germline V gene data show CDR1 as SGHTA and CDR2 as FQGNSA. V shed 5 bases and J shed 8 bases, with 12 bases lying between them. CDR3 length: 12 residues. Everyone who donated was a healthy bone marrow donor. Source material: PBMCs. The rearrangement uses TRBV7-2 and TRBJ1-2; weak D call: TRBD1 (5 bases). The clonotype was recovered from a man aged 45-60 years in good health and CMV-seronegative. For the CDR3, the DNA is TGTGCCAGCAGCCGACAGCCTCAGGGCTACACCTTC. It yields the protein CASSRQPQGYTF.